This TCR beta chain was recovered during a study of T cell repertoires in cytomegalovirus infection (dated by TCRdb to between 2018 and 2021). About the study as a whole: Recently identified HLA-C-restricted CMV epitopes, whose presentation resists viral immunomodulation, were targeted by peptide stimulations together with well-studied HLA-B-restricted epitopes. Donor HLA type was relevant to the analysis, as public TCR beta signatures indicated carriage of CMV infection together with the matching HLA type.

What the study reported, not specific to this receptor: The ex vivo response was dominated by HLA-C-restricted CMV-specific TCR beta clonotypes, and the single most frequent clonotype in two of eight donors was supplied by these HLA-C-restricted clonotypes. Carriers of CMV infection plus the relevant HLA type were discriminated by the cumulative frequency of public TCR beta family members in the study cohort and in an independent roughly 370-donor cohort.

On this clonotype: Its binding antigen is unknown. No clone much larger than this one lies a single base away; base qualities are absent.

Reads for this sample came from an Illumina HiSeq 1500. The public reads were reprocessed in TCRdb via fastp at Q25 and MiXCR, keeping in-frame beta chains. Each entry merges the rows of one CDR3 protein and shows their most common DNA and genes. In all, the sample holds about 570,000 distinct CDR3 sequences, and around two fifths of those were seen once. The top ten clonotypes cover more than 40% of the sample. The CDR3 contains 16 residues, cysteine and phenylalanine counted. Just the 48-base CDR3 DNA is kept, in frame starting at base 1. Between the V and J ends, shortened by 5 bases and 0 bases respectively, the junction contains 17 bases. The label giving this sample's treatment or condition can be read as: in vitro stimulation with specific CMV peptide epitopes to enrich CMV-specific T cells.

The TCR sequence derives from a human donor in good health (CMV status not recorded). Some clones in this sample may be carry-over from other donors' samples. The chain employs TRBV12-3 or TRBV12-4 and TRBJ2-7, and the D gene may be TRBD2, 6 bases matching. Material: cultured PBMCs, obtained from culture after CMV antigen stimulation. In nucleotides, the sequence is TGTGCCAGCAGTCCACAGCGGCGGGGCCGCTCCTACGAGCAGTACTTC. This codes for CASSPQRRGRSYEQYF.